The present T cell receptor (beta chain) was sequenced within a study of CD8 T cells in Susac syndrome. Study findings and constraints: Regarding the TCR sequencing and HLA analysis, the study admitted that a relatively small number of individuals were involved.

The V gene lost 5 bases and the J gene lost 0 bases, with 13 bases spanning the gap. The CDR3 sequence is 16 residues long. The germline CDR1 and CDR2 sequences are SEHNR and FQNEAQ (reference sequence). Sequencing of TCR beta drew on CD8+ and CD4+ T cells from blood. Negative magnetic isolation gave CD8+ and CD4+ cells; FACS enriched CD8+ TEMRA. As to this clonotype: Its antigen remains unknown.

Reverse transcription of roughly 0.45 to 1 ug RNA used random hexamers. Each CDR3 protein is one row after TCRdb ran MiXCR on the immunoSEQ multiplex PCR reads. The data show 55,000 to 70,000 distinct CDR3 sequences, with approximately 95% seen just once and about 0.25% held by the top ten. Sequenced: CD8+ T cells from PBMCs. The sequence was collected from a human donor in good health. The genes are TRBV7-9 and TRBJ1-4; D call uncertain. The CDR3 DNA is TGTGCCAGCAGCCAGCCTACAAGTCCAACTAATGAAAAACTGTTTTTT. This translates into CASSQPTSPTNEKLFF.